These 19 T cell receptor beta chains originate from one sample sequenced in a study of blood T cell repertoires in COVID-19. TCRdb keeps only in-frame clones here, not all; method: immunoSEQ multiplex PCR. The sample gives about 180,000 clones, 85% to 90% of which show up once; 6.2% is in the top ten. Sequenced material: PBMCs or T cells enriched from blood (not recorded which). The receptors were sampled from a man in his forties who had recovered from COVID-19.

The V and J genes are TRBV28 and TRBJ2-3; the match to TRBD2 covers 8 bases. The length of the CDR3 is 15 residues. Germline CDR1 and CDR2: MDHEN and SYDVKM. The junction had 3 bases not matched to a gene; V was cut back by 3 bases and J by 1 base. CDR3 coding DNA: TGTGCCAGCAGTTTTAGCGGGGATCGCACAGATACGCAGTATTTT. Protein: CASSFSGDRTDTQYF.

V gene TRBV9 combines with J gene TRBJ1-4; D unresolved. Trimming pared 0 bases from V and 10 bases from J, leaving 13 bases between. This CDR3 is built from 14 residues. CDR1 and CDR2 (germline): SGDLS, YYNGEE. The CDR3 coding sequence is TGTGCCAGCAGCGTAGCGATCCAGGATGGAAAACTGTTTTTT. Translating gives CASSVAIQDGKLFF.

The chain carries TRBV15 and TRBJ2-7; maybe TRBD1 (6 bases). Trimming stripped 3 bases from V and 4 bases from J, with 10 bases between. Germline lookup yields CDR1 LNHNV and CDR2 YYDKDF (reference sequence). This CDR3 contains 13 residues. This CDR3 is CATSRDRQYEQYF. The CDR3 nucleotides read TGTGCCACCAGCAGGGACAGACAATACGAGCAGTACTTC.

V usage is TRBV14 and J usage is TRBJ1-2; D unclear. Deletions cut 0 bases from V and 14 bases from J, with 13 bases between. Germline V CDR1 and CDR2: SGHDN, FVKESK. CDR3 size: 12 residues. As DNA, the CDR3 is TGTGCCAGCAGCCAAGATTTGGATACCGGGACCTTC. Protein sequence: CASSQDLDTGTF.

This chain links TRBV10-3 with TRBJ2-3; 9 nucleotides agree with TRBD1. The germline V gene has CDR1 ENHRY and CDR2 SYGVKD. CDR3 length: 14 amino acids. J lost 9 bases, V lost 6 bases, and 10 bases had no gene match. The CDR3 DNA reads as TGTGCCATCAGATCCAGGACAGGGGAAGACACGCAGTATTTT. The encoded protein is CAIRSRTGEDTQYF.

The gene calls are TRBV18 and TRBJ2-1; TRBD2 agrees at 10 bases. This CDR3 has 15 residues. In germline, CDR1 is KGHSH, CDR2 LQKENI. The ends lost 2 bases at V and 6 bases at J; junction bases unmatched: 4. The CDR3 nucleotides read TGTGCCAGCTCACCAAAGGCTAGCGGGAGCAATGAGCAGTTCTTC. This gives the protein CASSPKASGSNEQFF.

There are a few counts of this clone. This chain joins TRBV6-1 and TRBJ1-3, with 7 bases identical to TRBD1. Germline assignment: CDR1 MNHNS and CDR2 SASEGT. The length of the CDR3 is 13 residues. Germline trimming cut 3 bases from V and 6 bases from J; bases unmatched to any gene: 2. In DNA form, the CDR3 reads TGTGCCAGCAGTGACACAGGGGCAAACACCATATATTTT. It encodes CASSDTGANTIYF.

This clone came up once. The gene calls are TRBV11-3 and TRBJ2-1; D not certain. Germline CDR1 reads SGHNT; CDR2 reads YENEEA. The CDR3 is 15 amino acids. V gave up 8 bases and J gave up 0 bases, with 14 bases separating them. CDR3: CASRVQSGSYNEQFF. Here the CDR3 DNA reads TGTGCCAGCCGTGTCCAGTCGGGCTCCTACAATGAGCAGTTCTTC.

This clone was picked up a small number of times. The chain has TRBV6-1 and TRBJ2-7; D perhaps matches TRBD1 (5 bases). Trimming left V 3 bases short and J 6 bases short, with 9 bases between. Per the germline V gene, CDR1 is MNHNS and CDR2 is SASEGT. The CDR3 spans 12 residues. DNA of the CDR3: TGTGCCAGCAGTGATATGGGGCTCGAGCAGTACTTC. The encoded protein is CASSDMGLEQYF.

The V gene is TRBV7-6, the J gene TRBJ2-1, with 8 positions matching TRBD1. J was trimmed by 11 bases and V by 5 bases; bases with no gene match: 14. The CDR3 has 15 amino acids. Germline CDR1 and CDR2: SGHVS and FNYEAQ. In nucleotides, the CDR3 is TGTGCCAGCAGCCATGACAGGGGTTCCCTGCAGAAGCAGTTCTTC. It codes for CASSHDRGSLQKQFF.

In its sample, this clone was seen once. This chain links TRBV7-6 with TRBJ1-4; a possible D gene is TRBD1 (5 bases). Germline V gene sequence: CDR1 SGHVS, CDR2 FNYEAQ. The CDR3 spans 16 residues. Trimming removed 3 bases at V and 3 bases at J, with 14 bases between. This CDR3 reads CASSLASRAPNEKLFF. Written as DNA, the CDR3 is TGTGCCAGCAGCTTGGCGAGCAGGGCCCCTAATGAAAAACTGTTTTTT.

The V and J genes are TRBV7-3 and TRBJ2-5; 8 positions match TRBD2. This CDR3 region has 16 residues. The ends lost 5 bases at V and 3 bases at J; junction bases unmatched: 11. CDR1 SGHTA and CDR2 FQGTGA come from the germline V gene. CDR3 DNA sequence: TGTGCCAGCAGCCCCAAGCGGGAGACAATCGAAGAGACCCAGTACTTC. This codes for CASSPKRETIEETQYF.

This chain uses TRBV23-1 with TRBJ2-3, with D possibly TRBD1 on 6 matching bases. TRBV23-1 is recorded as an ORF, its role being uncertain. This CDR3 has 15 residues. The V end was cut by 5 bases, the J end by 2 bases, with 14 bases between. This CDR3 is CASSIRGPLTDTQYF. The CDR3 coding sequence is TGCGCCAGCAGTATCAGGGGTCCCCTCACAGATACGCAGTATTTT.

CDR3 sequence reads: CASSYQVSQPQHF. CDR3 bases: TGTGCCAGCAGTTACCAAGTCAGTCAGCCCCAGCATTTT. The chain links TRBV27 to TRBJ1-5, with D uncertain. This CDR3 spans 13 amino acids. CDR1 is MNHEY, CDR2 SMNVEV, per germline (reference sequence). V was clipped by 4 bases and J by 6 bases, with 10 bases between them.

V is TRBV5-8 and J is TRBJ1-1, with TRBD1 matching 7 bases. CDR1 and CDR2 from the germline V gene are SGHTS and YDEGEE. V was clipped by 4 bases and J by 0 bases; unmatched bases: 9. This CDR3 region has 16 residues. CDR3 bases: TGTGCCAGCAGCCCCGGGACAGCAAGATTGAACACTGAAGCTTTCTTT. Amino acids: CASSPGTARLNTEAFF.

J is TRBJ1-5 and V is TRBV2, with D unclear. This CDR3 spans 13 amino acids. Looked up from germline, CDR1 is SNHLY and CDR2 is FYNNEI. Trimming left V 5 bases short and J 4 bases short, with 9 bases between. The CDR3 nucleotides read TGTGCCAGCAGTAAAGGAGGTAATCAGCCCCAGCATTTT. Its translation is CASSKGGNQPQHF. The whole variable domain, remainder taken from reference TRBV2 and TRBJ1-5, is EPEVTQTPSHQVTQMGQEVILRCVPISNHLYFYWYRQILGQKVEFLVSFYNNEISEKSEIFDDQFSVERPDGSNFTLKIRSTKLEDSAMYFCASSKGGNQPQHFGDGTRLSIL.

This sequence joins TRBV13 and TRBJ2-7; 8 nucleotides align to TRBD1. The CDR3 length is 13 residues. CDR1 is PRHDT, CDR2 FYEKMQ, per germline (reference sequence). J was trimmed by 4 bases and V by 4 bases; bases with no gene match: 3. CDR3 in amino acids: CASSSDRGYEQYF. CDR3 coding DNA: TGTGCCAGCAGCTCAGACAGGGGTTACGAGCAGTACTTC.

The chain combines TRBV24-1 with TRBJ1-2; 7 nucleotides align to TRBD1. From germline, CDR1 is KGHDR and CDR2 SFDVKD. This CDR3 has 14 amino acids. The ends lost 4 bases at V and 7 bases at J; junction bases unmatched: 8. The CDR3 loop reads CATSEAGQSGGYTF. The CDR3 coding sequence is TGTGCCACCAGTGAGGCGGGACAGAGTGGTGGCTACACCTTC.

The V gene is TRBV5-4, the J gene TRBJ1-1; weak D call: TRBD1 (6 bases). The CDR3 is 15 amino acids. Trimming cost V 4 bases and J 1 base, with 14 bases left between them. Germline assignment: CDR1 SGHNT and CDR2 YYREEE (reference sequence). The CDR3 region has the DNA TGTGCCAGCAGCCTAAGGGACACCGCGAACACTGAAGCTTTCTTT. Its translation is CASSLRDTANTEAFF.